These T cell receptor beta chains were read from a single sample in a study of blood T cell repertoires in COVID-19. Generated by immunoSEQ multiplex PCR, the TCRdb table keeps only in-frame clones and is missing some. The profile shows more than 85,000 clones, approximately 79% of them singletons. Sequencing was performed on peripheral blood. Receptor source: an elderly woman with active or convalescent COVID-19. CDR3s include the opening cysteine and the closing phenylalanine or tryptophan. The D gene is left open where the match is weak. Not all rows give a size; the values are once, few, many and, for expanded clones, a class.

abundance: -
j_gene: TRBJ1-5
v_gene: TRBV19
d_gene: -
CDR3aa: CASRGSRGQPQHF
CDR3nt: TGTGCCAGTAGAGGGAGCCGGGGACAGCCCCAGCATTTT

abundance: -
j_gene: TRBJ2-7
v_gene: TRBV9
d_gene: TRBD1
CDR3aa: CASSPTGSNYEQYF
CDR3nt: TGTGCCAGCAGCCCGACAGGGTCTAATTACGAGCAGTACTTC

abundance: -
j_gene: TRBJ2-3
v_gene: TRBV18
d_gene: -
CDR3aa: CASSWRADTQYF
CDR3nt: TGTGCCAGCTCCTGGAGGGCAGATACGCAGTATTTT

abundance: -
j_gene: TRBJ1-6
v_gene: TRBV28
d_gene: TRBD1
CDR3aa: CASSSSGTGINSPLHF
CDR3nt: TGTGCCAGTAGTTCATCCGGGACAGGGATTAATTCACCCCTCCACTTT

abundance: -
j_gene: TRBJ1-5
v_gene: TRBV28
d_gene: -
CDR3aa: CASSLYSNQPQHF
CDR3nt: TGTGCCAGCAGTCTTTATAGCAATCAGCCCCAGCATTTT

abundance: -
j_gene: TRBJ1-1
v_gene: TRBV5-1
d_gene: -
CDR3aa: CASSNRDVNTEAFF
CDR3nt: TGCGCCAGCAGCAACAGGGATGTGAACACTGAAGCTTTCTTT

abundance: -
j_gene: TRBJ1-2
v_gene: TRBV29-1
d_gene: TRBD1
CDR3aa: CSAEIPGGYGYTF
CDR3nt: TGCAGCGCAGAGATCCCAGGGGGCTATGGCTACACCTTC

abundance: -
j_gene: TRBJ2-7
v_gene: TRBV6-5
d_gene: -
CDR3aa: CASLHGSSYEQYF
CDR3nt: TGTGCCAGTTTACATGGCAGCTCCTACGAGCAGTACTTC

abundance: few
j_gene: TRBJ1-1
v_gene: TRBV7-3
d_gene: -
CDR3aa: CASSLQGSAEAFF
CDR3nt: TGTGCCAGCAGCTTACAGGGGTCAGCCGAAGCTTTCTTT

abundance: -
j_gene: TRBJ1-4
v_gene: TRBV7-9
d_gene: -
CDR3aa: CASSLGGSTNEKLFF
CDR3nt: TGTGCCAGCAGCTTGGGGGGTTCAACTAATGAAAAACTGTTTTTT

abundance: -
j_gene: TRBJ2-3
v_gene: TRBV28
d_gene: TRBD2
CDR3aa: CASSSVTSGRALDTQYF
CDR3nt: TGTGCCAGCAGCTCCGTGACTAGCGGGAGGGCACTAGATACGCAGTATTTT

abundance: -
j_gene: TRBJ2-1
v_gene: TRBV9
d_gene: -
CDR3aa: CASSASSRSYNEQFF
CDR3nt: TGTGCCAGCAGCGCTTCTTCCCGCTCCTACAATGAGCAGTTCTTC

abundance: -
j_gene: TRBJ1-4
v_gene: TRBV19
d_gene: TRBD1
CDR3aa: CASSFAGQGNEKLFF
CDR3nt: TGTGCCAGTAGTTTCGCGGGACAGGGGAACGAAAAACTGTTTTTT

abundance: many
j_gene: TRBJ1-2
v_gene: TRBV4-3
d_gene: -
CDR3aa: CASSSRTTNYGYTF
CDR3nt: TGCGCCAGCAGCTCCCGGACAACTAACTATGGCTACACCTTC

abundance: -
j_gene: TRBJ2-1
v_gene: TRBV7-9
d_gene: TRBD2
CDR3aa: CASSRGTSANEQFF
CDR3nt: TGTGCCAGCAGCAGAGGGACTAGCGCTAATGAGCAGTTCTTC

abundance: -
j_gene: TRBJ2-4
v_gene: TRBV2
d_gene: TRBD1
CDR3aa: CASSLTGTANIQYF
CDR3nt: TGTGCCAGCAGCTTAACCGGGACAGCAAACATTCAGTACTTC

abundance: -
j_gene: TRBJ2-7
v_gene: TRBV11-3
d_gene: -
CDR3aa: CASSSREASDKQYF
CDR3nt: TGTGCCAGCAGCTCCAGAGAGGCTAGCGACAAGCAGTACTTC

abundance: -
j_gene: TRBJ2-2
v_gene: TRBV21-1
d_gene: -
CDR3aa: CASRRGTGPRTGELFF
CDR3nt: TGTGCCAGCAGGCGTGGGACAGGGCCTAGGACCGGGGAGCTGTTTTTT

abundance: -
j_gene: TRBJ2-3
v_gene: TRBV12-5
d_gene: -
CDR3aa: CASGLAGADTQYF
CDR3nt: TGTGCTAGTGGTTTAGCGGGCGCAGATACGCAGTATTTT

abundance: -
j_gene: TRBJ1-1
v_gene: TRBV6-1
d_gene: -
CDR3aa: CASSEALRGLGTEAFF
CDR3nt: TGTGCCAGCAGTGAAGCGCTAAGAGGGTTAGGCACTGAAGCTTTCTTT

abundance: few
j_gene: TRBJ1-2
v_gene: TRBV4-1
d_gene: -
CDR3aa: CASSQAPTGNYGYTF
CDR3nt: TGCGCCAGCAGCCAAGCCCCGACAGGAAACTATGGCTACACCTTC

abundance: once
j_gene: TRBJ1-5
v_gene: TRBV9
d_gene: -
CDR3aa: CASSVAGAPNQPQHF
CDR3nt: TGTGCCAGCAGCGTGGCAGGGGCCCCAAATCAGCCCCAGCATTTT

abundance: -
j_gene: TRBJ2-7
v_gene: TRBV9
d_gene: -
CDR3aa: CASSVGLSLSYEQYF
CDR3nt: TGTGCCAGCAGCGTGGGCCTATCCCTCTCCTACGAGCAGTACTTC

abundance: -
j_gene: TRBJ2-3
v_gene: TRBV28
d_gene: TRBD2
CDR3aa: CASSFLADTDTQYF
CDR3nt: TGTGCCAGCAGTTTTCTAGCGGACACAGATACGCAGTATTTT

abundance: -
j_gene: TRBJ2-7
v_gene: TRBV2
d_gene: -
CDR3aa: CASSLSHNYEQYF
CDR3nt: TGTGCCAGCAGTTTAAGTCACAACTACGAGCAGTACTTC

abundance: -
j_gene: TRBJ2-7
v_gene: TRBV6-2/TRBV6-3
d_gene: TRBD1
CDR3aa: CASSPDRIWYEQYF
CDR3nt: TGTGCCAGCAGCCCGGACAGGATTTGGTACGAGCAGTACTTC

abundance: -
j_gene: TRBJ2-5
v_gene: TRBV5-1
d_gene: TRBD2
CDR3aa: CASSLYMRGAFETQYF
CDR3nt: TGCGCCAGCAGCTTGTACATGCGGGGGGCCTTTGAGACCCAGTACTTC

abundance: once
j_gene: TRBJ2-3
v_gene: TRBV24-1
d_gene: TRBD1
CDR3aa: CATSEGTGFGTDTQYF
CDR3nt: TGTGCCACCAGTGAGGGGACAGGGTTCGGTACAGATACGCAGTATTTT

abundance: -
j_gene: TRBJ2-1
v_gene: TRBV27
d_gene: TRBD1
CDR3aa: CASSAWDRGYNEQFF
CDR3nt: TGTGCCAGCAGTGCATGGGACAGGGGCTACAATGAGCAGTTCTTC

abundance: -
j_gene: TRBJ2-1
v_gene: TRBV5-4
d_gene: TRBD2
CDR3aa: CASSWTSGVEQFF
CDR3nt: TGTGCCAGCAGTTGGACTAGCGGGGTTGAGCAGTTCTTC

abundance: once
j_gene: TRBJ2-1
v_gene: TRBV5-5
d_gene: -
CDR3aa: CASSPGASAYNEQFF
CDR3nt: TGTGCCAGCAGTCCTGGAGCTAGCGCCTACAATGAGCAGTTCTTC

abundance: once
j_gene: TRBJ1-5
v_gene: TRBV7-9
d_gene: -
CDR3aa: CASSHGGNNQPQHF
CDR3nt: TGTGCCAGCAGCCACGGGGGGAACAATCAGCCCCAGCATTTT

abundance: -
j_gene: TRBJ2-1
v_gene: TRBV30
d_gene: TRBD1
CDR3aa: CAWSPGQGGWNEQFF
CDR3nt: TGTGCCTGGAGTCCGGGACAGGGTGGCTGGAATGAGCAGTTCTTC

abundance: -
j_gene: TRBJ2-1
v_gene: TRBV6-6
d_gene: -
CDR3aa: CASSYAGIDEQFF
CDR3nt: TGTGCCAGCAGTTACGCCGGGATAGATGAGCAGTTCTTC

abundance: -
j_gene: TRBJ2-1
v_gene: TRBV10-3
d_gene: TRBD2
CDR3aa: CAIRTSGSSGSYNEQFF
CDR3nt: TGTGCCATCCGGACTAGCGGCTCATCAGGTTCCTACAATGAGCAGTTCTTC

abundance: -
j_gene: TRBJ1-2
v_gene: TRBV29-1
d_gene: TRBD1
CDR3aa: CSVSRDREYGYTF
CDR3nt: TGCAGCGTCTCTCGGGACAGGGAGTATGGCTACACCTTC

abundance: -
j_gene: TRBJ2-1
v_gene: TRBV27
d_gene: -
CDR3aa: CASSLAGLPTSEQFF
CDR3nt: TGTGCCAGCAGTTTAGCGGGACTCCCCACCAGTGAGCAGTTCTTC

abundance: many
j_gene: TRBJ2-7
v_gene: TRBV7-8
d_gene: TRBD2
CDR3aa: CASSQTGTSGYYEQYF
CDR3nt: TGTGCCAGCAGCCAAACCGGGACTAGCGGATACTACGAGCAGTACTTC

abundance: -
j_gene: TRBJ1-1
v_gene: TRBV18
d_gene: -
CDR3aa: CASSPPAPEGQGRAFF
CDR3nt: TGTGCCAGCTCACCACCCGCCCCAGAGGGTCAGGGGCGAGCTTTCTTT

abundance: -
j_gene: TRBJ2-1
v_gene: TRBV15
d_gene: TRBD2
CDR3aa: CATSRERTSGINEQFF
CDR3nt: TGTGCCACCAGCAGAGAGCGGACTAGCGGGATCAATGAGCAGTTCTTC

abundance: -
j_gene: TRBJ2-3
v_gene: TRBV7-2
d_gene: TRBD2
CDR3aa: CASSLAGLASTDTQYF
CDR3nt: TGTGCCAGCAGCTTAGCCGGACTAGCGAGCACAGATACGCAGTATTTT

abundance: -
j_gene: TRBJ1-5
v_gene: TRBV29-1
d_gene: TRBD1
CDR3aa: CSVAQTGDSNQPQHF
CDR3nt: TGCAGCGTGGCCCAAACAGGGGATAGCAATCAGCCCCAGCATTTT

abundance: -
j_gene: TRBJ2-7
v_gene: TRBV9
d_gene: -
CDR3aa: CASSPGRNEQYF
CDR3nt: TGTGCCAGCAGCCCAGGTCGTAACGAGCAGTACTTC

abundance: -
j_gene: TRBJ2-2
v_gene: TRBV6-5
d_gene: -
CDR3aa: CVTKAGIINSGELFF
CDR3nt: TGTGTCACGAAGGCAGGGATTATTAACTCCGGGGAGCTGTTTTTT

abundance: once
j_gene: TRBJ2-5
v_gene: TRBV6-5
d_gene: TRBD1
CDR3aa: CASSSPATGRETQYF
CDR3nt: TGTGCCAGCAGTTCCCCCGCGACAGGGCGCGAGACCCAGTACTTC

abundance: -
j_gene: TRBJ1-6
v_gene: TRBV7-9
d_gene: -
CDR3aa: CASSDEYGSYNSPLHF
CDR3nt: TGTGCCAGCAGCGATGAGTATGGTTCCTATAATTCACCCCTCCACTTT

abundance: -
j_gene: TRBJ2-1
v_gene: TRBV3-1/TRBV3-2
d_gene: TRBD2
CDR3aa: CASSQEAGLAGSNEQFF
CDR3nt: TGTGCCAGCAGCCAGGAAGCGGGACTAGCTGGTTCGAATGAGCAGTTCTTC

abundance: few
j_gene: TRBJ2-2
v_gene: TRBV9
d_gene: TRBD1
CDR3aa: CASSDRGSGELFF
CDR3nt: TGTGCCAGCAGTGACAGGGGTTCCGGGGAGCTGTTTTTT

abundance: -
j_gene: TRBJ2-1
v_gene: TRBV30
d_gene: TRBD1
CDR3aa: CAWSANSGGREQFF
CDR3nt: TGTGCCTGGAGTGCAAATTCAGGGGGCCGTGAGCAGTTCTTC

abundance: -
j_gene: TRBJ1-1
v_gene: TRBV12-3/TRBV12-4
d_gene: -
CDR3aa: CASSSTDTLKAFF
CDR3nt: TGTGCCAGCAGTTCAACAGATACTTTGAAGGCTTTCTTT